The text below deals with one T cell receptor beta chain. Its antigen is not known. The table came from immunoSEQ multiplex PCR; TCRdb's copy has only in-frame clones and leaves some out. The sample yields approximately 11,000 clones, around 80% seen once. This sample was included in a study of OX40 agonist ivuxolimab in advanced cancers. About the research overall: Ivuxolimab was delivered to patients intravenously every 2 weeks at doses spanning 0.01 to 10 mg/kg.

The CDR3 has 15 amino acids. Germline V gene lookup returns CDR1 SGHVS and CDR2 FNYEAQ. V was trimmed by 7 bases and J by 4 bases, leaving 17 bases between them. Study-wide points: Expanded peripheral T cells had an undetermined antigen specificity. Some nonresponders also had low normalized T-cell clonal expansion.

The sequence was collected from an adult with an advanced solid tumor such as melanoma, head and neck, liver or kidney cancer. Sequencing used CD4+ or CD8+ T cells sorted from blood, obtained in a trial of the OX40 agonist ivuxolimab. V and J are TRBV7-6 and TRBJ1-3; D might be TRBD1 (6 bases). CDR3 nucleotides: TGTGCCAGCACCCCCTCAACAGGGCCAGGAAACACCATATATTTT. Its translation: CASTPSTGPGNTIYF.